Following are 18 T cell receptor beta chains from one sample sequenced in a study of T cell responses to AZD1222 COVID-19 vaccine. The data were produced by immunoSEQ multiplex PCR, yet TCRdb's version contains in-frame clones alone and is incomplete. Of over 85,000 clones listed, around 90% are singletons. Sequences were derived from peripheral blood, sampled 28 days after the second AZD1222 dose. The source is an adult who received the AZD1222 COVID-19 vaccine.

In nucleotides, the CDR3 is TGTGCCAGCAGTTGGGGCTCAACCTACGAGCAGTACTTC. Its translation is CASSWGSTYEQYF. The chain is built from TRBV27 and TRBJ2-7; a weak D match, TRBD1 (5 bases). V lost 4 bases and J 2 bases, leaving 9 bases between the germline ends. CDR1 is MNHEY, CDR2 SMNVEV, per germline (reference sequence). The CDR3 spans 13 residues.

The chain employs TRBV7-2 and TRBJ2-7; 7 positions match TRBD1. This CDR3 contains 13 residues. Trimming at V came to 5 bases and at J to 3 bases, leaving 4 bases not matched to a gene. Germline V gene lookup returns CDR1 SGHTA and CDR2 FQGNSA. The CDR3 loop is CASSRDSSYEQYF. DNA for the CDR3: TGTGCCAGCAGCCGGGACAGTAGCTACGAGCAGTACTTC.

This chain links TRBV28 with TRBJ2-1, with D hard to call. Trimming cost V 8 bases and J 8 bases, with 13 bases left between them. Germline V gene sequence: CDR1 MDHEN, CDR2 SYDVKM. The CDR3 spans 12 residues. This CDR3 reads CASVSTTHEQFF. The CDR3 DNA reads as TGTGCCAGCGTGTCCACCACACATGAGCAGTTCTTC. Combining the CDR3 with reference TRBV28 and TRBJ2-1 gives the whole variable domain DVKVTQSSRYLVKRTGEKVFLECVQDMDHENMFWYRQDPGLGLRLIYFSYDVKMKEKGDIPEGYSVSREKKERFSLILESASTNQTSMYLCASVSTTHEQFFGPGTRLTVL.

This clone was counted a single time. J is TRBJ1-6 and V is TRBV19; D possibly corresponds to TRBD1 (6 bases). CDR1 is LNHDA and CDR2 is SQIVND in the germline V gene (reference sequence). This CDR3 spans 12 amino acids. V dropped 0 bases and J dropped 14 bases, with 8 bases sitting between them. CDR3 protein: CASSIERGTLHF. The CDR3 region has the DNA TGTGCCAGTAGTATAGAGAGGGGGACCCTCCACTTT.

J is TRBJ2-3 and V is TRBV5-1, with 7 bases fitting TRBD2. Germline V gives CDR1 SGHRS, CDR2 YFSETQ. V lost 0 bases and J lost 4; bases outside the gene matches: 8. The CDR3 is 16 amino acids. CDR3 loop: CASSLASGDGADTQYF. The CDR3 DNA is TGCGCCAGCAGCTTGGCCAGCGGGGATGGAGCAGATACGCAGTATTTT.

The V and J genes are TRBV27 and TRBJ1-2; no clear D. Deletions cut 0 bases from V and 4 bases from J, with 12 bases between. Germline V CDR1 and CDR2: MNHEY, SMNVEV (reference sequence). The CDR3 covers 15 residues. CDR3 protein: CASSLSQGSIYGYTF. The DNA of the CDR3 is TGTGCCAGCAGTTTATCGCAAGGGAGCATCTATGGCTACACCTTC.

The J gene is TRBJ1-1, the V gene TRBV28, with unresolved D. V lost 3 bases to trimming and J lost 4 bases, with 12 bases between them. Germline loops: CDR1 MDHEN, CDR2 SYDVKM. The CDR3 is 14 residues long. The CDR3: CASSLAGRSTEAFF. DNA for the CDR3: TGTGCCAGCAGTTTGGCGGGCAGGAGCACTGAAGCTTTCTTT.

J is TRBJ1-6 and V is TRBV6-5; D possibly corresponds to TRBD1 (5 bases). Germline values: CDR1 MNHEY, CDR2 SVGAGI. V gave up 2 bases and J gave up 10 bases, with 12 bases separating them. The CDR3 has 14 amino acids. Here the CDR3 reads CASSYAGKKSPLHF. CDR3 nucleotides: TGTGCCAGCAGTTACGCAGGGAAGAAGTCACCCCTCCACTTT.

V gene TRBV6-5 combines with J gene TRBJ2-7; D may be TRBD1 or TRBD2 (5 bases each). V gave up 7 bases and J gave up 5 bases, with 9 bases separating them. Germline assignment: CDR1 MNHEY and CDR2 SVGAGI. This CDR3 is built from 11 residues. In DNA, the CDR3 is TGTGCCAGCACTTGGGGGAACGAGCAGTACTTC. This encodes CASTWGNEQYF.

V is TRBV3-1 (or the pseudogene TRBV3-2) and J is TRBJ2-7; 8 bases agree with TRBD2. This CDR3 is built from 16 residues. From germline, CDR1 is LGHDT and CDR2 YNNKEL (reference sequence). The J segment lost 4 bases and the V segment lost 0 bases, leaving 8 bases of the junction unmatched. The DNA of the CDR3 is TGTGCCAGCAGCCAAGAATCTCAGCGGGGGACGTACGAGCAGTACTTC. Protein product: CASSQESQRGTYEQYF.

The chain uses TRBV12-3 or TRBV12-4 and TRBJ1-2, with D tentatively TRBD1 (6 bases). The CDR3 runs to 12 residues. V was pared by 7 bases and J by 5 bases, with 11 bases between. CDR3 in amino acids: CASIIGGYGYTF. In DNA form, the CDR3 reads TGTGCCAGCATCATAGGGGGGTATGGCTACACCTTC.

The gene calls are TRBV29-1 and TRBJ2-7; no clear D gene. Trimming removed 4 bases from V and 6 bases from J, with 7 bases in between. The CDR3 has 10 amino acids. The germline gives CDR1 SQVTM, CDR2 ANQGSEA. The CDR3 region is CSVGTFEQYF. CDR3 sequence (DNA): TGCAGCGTTGGTACGTTCGAGCAGTACTTC.

This clone was detected only once. The rearrangement joins TRBV5-4 to TRBJ2-2; the D is unclear. Trimming shortened V by 3 bases and J by 9 bases, and 18 bases separated the two germline ends. CDR1 and CDR2 (germline): SGHNT, YYREEE (reference sequence). The CDR3 is made up of 15 amino acids. The CDR3: CASSWAGLAARELFF. The CDR3 DNA follows: TGTGCCAGCAGCTGGGCTGGGTTAGCCGCCCGGGAGCTGTTTTTT.

This sequence joins TRBV11-3 and TRBJ2-3; the match to TRBD1 covers 7 bases. CDR3 length: 14 residues. Germline V gene lookup returns CDR1 SGHNT and CDR2 YENEEA. The trim removed 4 bases at V and 4 bases at J, leaving 5 bases unmatched. As DNA, the CDR3 is TGTGCCAGCAGCTACTCACAGGGGCCAGATACGCAGTATTTT. Its translation is CASSYSQGPDTQYF.

This clone was found once. J is TRBJ2-1 and V is TRBV7-2, with D unresolved. Germline CDR1 and CDR2: SGHTA and FQGNSA. This CDR3 is 13 amino acids long. The V and J ends lost 0 bases and 10 bases respectively, with 10 bases between them. For the CDR3, the DNA is TGTGCCAGCAGCTTAGCGGAGTCGACCGAGCAGTTCTTC. It encodes CASSLAESTEQFF.

The chain couples TRBV5-1 to TRBJ2-2, with D perhaps TRBD2 (5 bases). The CDR3 spans 16 residues. The germline V gene has CDR1 SGHRS and CDR2 YFSETQ. The ends were cut back, 2 bases at V and 4 bases at J, with 15 bases in the middle. The CDR3 protein is CASSLPTGSLTGELFF. Written as DNA, the CDR3 is TGCGCCAGCAGCTTACCCACGGGGTCGCTCACCGGGGAGCTGTTTTTT.

Here the CDR3 reads CASSYPGRLEQFF. CDR3 in DNA: TGTGCCAGCAGTTACCCCGGTCGCCTTGAGCAGTTCTTC. The chain recombines TRBV6-5 with TRBJ2-1; D gene unclear. This CDR3 is built from 13 residues. Trimming removed 2 bases at V and 9 bases at J, with 11 bases between. The germline CDR1 and CDR2 sequences are MNHEY and SVGAGI.

The gene calls are TRBV12-3 or TRBV12-4 and TRBJ2-7; D ambiguous. The CDR3 consists of 12 residues. Between the trimmed V and J ends, which lost 2 bases and 6 bases, there was a span of 8 bases. CDR3 amino acids: CASSLTWGEQYF. CDR3 DNA: TGTGCCAGCAGTTTAACCTGGGGCGAGCAGTACTTC.